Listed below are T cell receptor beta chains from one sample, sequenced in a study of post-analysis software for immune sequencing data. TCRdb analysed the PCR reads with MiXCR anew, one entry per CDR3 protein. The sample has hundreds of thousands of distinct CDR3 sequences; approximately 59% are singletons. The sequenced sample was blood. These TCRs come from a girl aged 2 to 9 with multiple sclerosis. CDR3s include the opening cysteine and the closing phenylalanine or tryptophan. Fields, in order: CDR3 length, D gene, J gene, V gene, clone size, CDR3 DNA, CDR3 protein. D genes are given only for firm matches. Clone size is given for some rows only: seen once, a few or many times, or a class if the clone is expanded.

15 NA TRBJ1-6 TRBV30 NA TGTGCCTGGAAGGAGGGGAATTCGTTTAATTCACCCCTCCACTTT CAWKEGNSFNSPLHF
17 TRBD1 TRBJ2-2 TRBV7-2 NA TGTGCCAGCACCCGAGCAAGGCCCAGGGGGCGTGTCGGGGAGCTGTTTTTT CASTRARPRGRVGELFF
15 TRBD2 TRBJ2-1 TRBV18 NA TGTGCCAGCTCACCTTTGAGCGGGAGAGGCAATGAGCAGTTCTTC CASSPLSGRGNEQFF
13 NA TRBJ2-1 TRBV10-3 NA TGTGCCATCAGTGGATCGTGGTACAATGAGCAGTTCTTC CAISGSWYNEQFF
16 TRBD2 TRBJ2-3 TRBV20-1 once TGCAGTGCTGCCCTCCGGAGCCGGGGGGTGGTAGATACGCAGTATTTT CSAALRSRGVVDTQYF
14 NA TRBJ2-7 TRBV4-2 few TGTGCCAGCAGCCCGATCGGGGCTTCCTACGAGCAGTACTTC CASSPIGASYEQYF
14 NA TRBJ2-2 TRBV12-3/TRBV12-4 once TGTGCCAGCAAAGGGGACACCTTCACCGGGGAGCTGTTTTTT CASKGDTFTGELFF
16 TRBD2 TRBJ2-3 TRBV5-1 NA TGCGCCAGCAGCTTGGGATCTAGCGGGAGTCCAGATACGCAGTATTTT CASSLGSSGSPDTQYF
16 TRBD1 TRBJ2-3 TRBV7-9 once TGTGCCAGCAGCCCGGGACAGGGAGGGAGTACAGATACGCAGTATTTT CASSPGQGGSTDTQYF
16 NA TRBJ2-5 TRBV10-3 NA TGTGCCATCAGCTTCGGGGAAGGGCCTGGTAGAGAGACCCAGTACTTC CAISFGEGPGRETQYF
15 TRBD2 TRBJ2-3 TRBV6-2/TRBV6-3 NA TGTGCTAGCAGCTCCGGACTAGCGGGAGTAGATACGCAGTATTTT CASSSGLAGVDTQYF
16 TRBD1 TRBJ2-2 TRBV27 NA TGTGCCAGCAGTTTTCTCCGGACAGGGCCCACTGGGGAGCTGTTTTTT CASSFLRTGPTGELFF
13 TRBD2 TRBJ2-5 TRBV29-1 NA TGCAGCGTTGTGCGGGGGGTCCAAGAGACCCAGTACTTC CSVVRGVQETQYF
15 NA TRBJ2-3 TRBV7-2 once TGTGCCAGCAGCCCAAGGACCACTAGCACAGATACGCAGTATTTT CASSPRTTSTDTQYF
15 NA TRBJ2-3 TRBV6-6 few TGTGCCAGCAGTGACCGGGACTTGGTAAGGGATACGCAGTATTTT CASSDRDLVRDTQYF
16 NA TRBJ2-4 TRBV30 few TGTGCCTGGGGCCGAATGGGCGGAATAGCCAAAAACATTCAGTACTTC CAWGRMGGIAKNIQYF